Below, one T cell receptor beta chain is given with its context. Antigen: not known. The entry originates in a study of T cell responses to AZD1222 COVID-19 vaccine. As for the study in general: Pooled together were second doses at about 4 or about 12 weeks.

In germline, CDR1 is SGHDT, CDR2 YYEEEE. Trimming pared 4 bases from V and 11 bases from J, leaving 27 bases between. The CDR3 spans 16 residues. Only in-frame clones appear in the TCRdb table, and some are missing; sequencing was by immunoSEQ multiplex PCR. Among tens of thousands of clones listed, 84% were seen once. The study's findings and limits: Researchers took repertoire samples only after the peak T cell response had come. The span of vaccine-associated CD4 TCRs extended across spike, with dominance at 160-218 and 743-854.

This clonotype was obtained from an adult in good health. This chain uses TRBV5-6 with TRBJ1-1; tentatively, D is TRBD1 (5 bases). The input for sequencing was peripheral blood, taken on day 0 of AZD1222 vaccination. The chain's CDR3 is CASSLQRQPGTSRAFF. CDR3 nucleotides: TGTGCCAGCAGCCTTCAACGACAGCCTGGGACTAGTCGTGCTTTCTTT. The full variable domain, with the rest looked up from reference TRBV5-6 and TRBJ1-1, is DAGVTQSPTHLIKTRGQQVTLRCSPKSGHDTVSWYQQALGQGPQFIFQYYEEEERQRGNFPDRFSGHQFPNYSSELNVNALLLGDSALYLCASSLQRQPGTSRAFFGQGTRLTVV.